This T cell receptor beta chain was recovered during a study of T cells after yellow fever vaccination (dated by TCRdb to the late 2010s). With respect to the entire study: The SMART-Seq v4 Ultra Low Input RNA kit was used to prepare libraries from fractions with low cell numbers. Two healthy male donors, one aged 18 to 29 and one aged 30 to 39 years, were included in the cohort. Bulk TCR alpha and beta repertoires were sequenced longitudinally to track T-cell clones before and after primary and booster YFV17D yellow fever vaccination. Blood was collected at multiple timepoints before and after primary and secondary immunization, and bulk PBMC replicates and cell subsets were isolated. What the study reported, not specific to this receptor: After the booster, most of the clones that had expanded following primary vaccination were detected again (almost 98% of CD4 and roughly 90% of CD8), which suggests that memory was broadly maintained. A small fraction of clonotypes appeared in both the CD4 and CD8 compartments, likely as a result of convergent recombination. Compared with the primary T-cell response, the secondary T-cell response was faster but weaker, reaching its peak on day 5 rather than on day 15. Computational filtering was required because FACS-sorted repertoires could contain abundant contaminating clonotypes from the bulk population. Because only two donors were included in the study, the extent to which the findings can be generalized is limited.

The treatment or condition tag for this specimen amounts to: live attenuated yellow fever vaccine strain. At each blood-draw timepoint, two biological replicates of bulk PBMCs were collected. PBMCs were isolated from peripheral blood using a standard Ficoll-Paque protocol. RNA was extracted with TriZol from bulk PBMCs, CD4 and CD8 fractions, and dextramer-positive and dextramer-negative fractions. TCR cDNA was made using 5'RACE template switching, a step that added a universal primer site and unique molecular identifiers. Priming for cDNA synthesis came from both the TCR alpha and TCR beta constant segments. Library amplification involved two PCR steps, and the second step added sample barcodes and sequencing adapters. Libraries were sequenced on Illumina HiSeq 2500 (2x100 bp) or NovaSeq (2x150 bp). The authors processed their data as follows. MIGEC handled demultiplexing of reads and collapsing into UMI consensus sequences, while MiXCR performed V(D)J alignment. Using edgeR on replicate PBMC samples, clonotypes were called vaccine-responding if FDR was below 0.01 and the log2 fold change was above 5 up to day 15. Each bulk clonotype received a CD4 or CD8 identity based on whether the sequenced CD4 or CD8 repertoire contained that clonotype at higher abundance. Through fastp at Q25 and MiXCR, TCRdb rebuilt clones from the public reads, retaining in-frame beta chains. Each entry is one CDR3 protein sequence, shown with its most common DNA and genes. The V and J calls follow TCRdb's processing rather than the paper's. This sample lists about 300,000 distinct CDR3 sequences; about 6.6% were detected once. Of the sample, over 15% falls within the top ten clones.

CDR1 and CDR2 are drawn from the germline V gene: LGHNA, YNFKEQ. Measured from the cysteine to the valine, the CDR3 is 13 residues long. Only the CDR3 part of the read is kept: 39 bases, read in frame from the first base. The junction shows trimming of 4 bases on V and 3 bases on J, plus 10 bases between the germline ends. This clonotype was counted a few times. Its antigen has not been determined. No base quality values were provided; no much bigger clone lies one nucleotide off. The clonotype was recovered from a young man who received the YFV17D yellow fever vaccine. The chain joins TRBV4-2 to TRBJ2-7; TRBD1 is possibly the D segment (6 matching bases). Source: PBMCs, taken roughly seven weeks after the first yellow fever vaccination. CDR3 protein: CASSPGVGYEQYV. The DNA is TGTGCCAGCAGCCCAGGGGTAGGCTACGAGCAGTACGTC.